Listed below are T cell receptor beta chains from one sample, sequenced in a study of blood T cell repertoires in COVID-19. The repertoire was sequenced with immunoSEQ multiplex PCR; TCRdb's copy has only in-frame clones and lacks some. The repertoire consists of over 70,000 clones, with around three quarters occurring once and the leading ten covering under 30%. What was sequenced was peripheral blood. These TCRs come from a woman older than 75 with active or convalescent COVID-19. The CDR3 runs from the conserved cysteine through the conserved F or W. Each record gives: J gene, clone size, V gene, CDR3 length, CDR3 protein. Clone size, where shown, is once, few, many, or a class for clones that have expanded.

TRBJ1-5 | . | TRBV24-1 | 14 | CATSAIGENQPQHF
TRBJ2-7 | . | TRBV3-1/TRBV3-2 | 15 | CASSQAFRSSYEQYF
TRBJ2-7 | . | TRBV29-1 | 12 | CSVVTGDYEQYF
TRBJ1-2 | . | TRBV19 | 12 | CASRTGEIGYTF
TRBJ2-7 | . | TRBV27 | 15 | CASSLRGAGPHEQYF
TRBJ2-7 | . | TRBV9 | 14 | CASSVGGQGYEQYF
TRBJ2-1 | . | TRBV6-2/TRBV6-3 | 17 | CASSKPPGTSFRNEQFF
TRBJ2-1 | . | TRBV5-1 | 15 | CASSLTGLRGHEQFF
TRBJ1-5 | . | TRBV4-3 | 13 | CASSGGRNQPQHF
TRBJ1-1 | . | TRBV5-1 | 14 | CASSVTGDGTEAFF
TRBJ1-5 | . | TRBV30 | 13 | CAWSRQDNQPQHF
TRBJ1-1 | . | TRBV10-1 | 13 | CASSGQEHTEAFF
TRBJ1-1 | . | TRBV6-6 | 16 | CASSYSSQGMNTEAFF
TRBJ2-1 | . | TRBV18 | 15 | CASSTGGGARNEQFF
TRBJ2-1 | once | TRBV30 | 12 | CAWTGAYNEQFF
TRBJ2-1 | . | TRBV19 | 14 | CASSTQRGAYEQFF
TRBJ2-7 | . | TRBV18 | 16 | CASSPLPGTGIHEQYF
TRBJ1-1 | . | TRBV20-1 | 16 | CSASYNPLRGNTEAFF
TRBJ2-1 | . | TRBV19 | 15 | CASSMTPTGDNEQFF
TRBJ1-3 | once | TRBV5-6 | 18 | CASSPVGGRMISGNTIYF
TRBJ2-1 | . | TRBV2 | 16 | CASSRLAGGAYNEQFF
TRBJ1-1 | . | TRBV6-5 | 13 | CASHGQGDTEAFF
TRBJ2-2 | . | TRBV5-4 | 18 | CASSSRRGTGGLAGELFF
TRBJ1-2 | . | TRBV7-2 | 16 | CASSPNRRGAAYGYTF
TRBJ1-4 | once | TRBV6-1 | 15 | CAIRDRGYANEKLFF
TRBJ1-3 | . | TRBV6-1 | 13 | CASSGGQGNTIYF
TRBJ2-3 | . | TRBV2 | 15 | CASSPTLGVGDTQYF
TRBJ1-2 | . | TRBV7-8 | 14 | CASSSGGQGAKYTF
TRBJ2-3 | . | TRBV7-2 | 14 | CASSPGQSTDTQYF
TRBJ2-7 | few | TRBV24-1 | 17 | CATSDSGHVTGVNEQYF
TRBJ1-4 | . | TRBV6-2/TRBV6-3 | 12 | CASSDRNEKLFF
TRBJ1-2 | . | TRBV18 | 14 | CASSPPGGGNGYTF
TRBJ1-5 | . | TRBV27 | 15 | CASSQDRGRDQPQHF
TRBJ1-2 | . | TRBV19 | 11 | CASNKGAGYTF
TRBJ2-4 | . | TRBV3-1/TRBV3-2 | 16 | CASSPMTGVAKNIQYF